The entry below gives a single T cell receptor (beta chain) sequence along with its context. In its sample, this clonotype was seen a few times. No antigen is known for it. No quality values exist for individual bases; no much larger clone is one base distant. This sample is drawn from a study of T cell repertoires in cytomegalovirus infection (dated by TCRdb to the late 2010s). For context, the study as a whole: Recently identified HLA-C-restricted CMV epitopes, whose presentation resists viral immunomodulation, were targeted by peptide stimulations together with well-studied HLA-B-restricted epitopes. The HLA type of each donor mattered for the analysis, because public TCR beta signatures pointed to carriage of CMV infection along with the matching HLA type.

General findings and caveats noted by the study authors: The ex vivo response was dominated by HLA-C-restricted CMV-specific TCR beta clonotypes, which also provided the single most frequent clonotype in two of eight donors. In both this cohort and an independent roughly 350-donor cohort, the cumulative frequency of public TCR beta family members distinguished carriers of CMV infection plus the relevant HLA type.

The sequencing machine was an Illumina HiSeq 1500. TCRdb itself trimmed the public reads at Q25 with fastp, ran MiXCR and retained productive beta chains. Rows are unified per CDR3 protein, each entry keeping the most common DNA and genes. The sample table holds around 430,000 distinct CDR3 sequences, of which about 39% were seen once. In total, the top ten clones hold around 45% of the sample. From the germline V gene, CDR1 is SGHTA and CDR2 is FQGNSA. Trimming costs V 5 bases and J 4 bases, and their ends lie 12 bases apart. The CDR3 has 14 amino acids, counting the end cysteine and phenylalanine. The only DNA kept is the CDR3, 42 bases in frame from the first base. The treatment or condition label, as the study defines it: in vitro stimulation with specific CMV peptide epitopes to enrich CMV-specific T cells.

This clonotype was obtained from a human donor in good health (CMV status not recorded). Some clones in this sample may be carry-over from other donors' samples. The sequences come from cultured PBMCs, collected from culture after CMV antigen stimulation. Recombination linked TRBV7-2 to TRBJ1-3; no D gene is confidently identified. The DNA sequence is given as TGTGCCAGCAGCCCCACGCCCAGGGGAAACACCATATATTTT. This encodes CASSPTPRGNTIYF.